These 21 T cell receptor beta chains were all obtained from the same sample, sequenced in a study of blood T cell repertoires in COVID-19. This table comes from immunoSEQ multiplex PCR, and its TCRdb copy is limited to in-frame clones, with some not included. The table lists 150,000 or so clones, approximately 92% of them singletons. Sequenced input: peripheral blood. The receptors derive from a young man with COVID-19, enrolled during active disease.

This clone has just a few counts. V gene TRBV6-5 combines with J gene TRBJ1-1; D gene uncertain. The CDR3 totals 12 residues. The V gene lost 7 bases and the J gene lost 5 bases, with 11 bases spanning the gap. Germline loops: CDR1 MNHEY, CDR2 SVGAGI. The CDR3 nucleotides read TGTGCCAGCACCCGTCTAAAGACTGAAGCTTTCTTT. Residues: CASTRLKTEAFF.

The chain couples TRBV24-1 to TRBJ1-2; 9 nucleotides agree with TRBD1. The CDR3 extends over 17 amino acids. Unmatched junction bases numbered 7, after V lost 3 bases and J lost 0 bases. Germline V gene sequence: CDR1 KGHDR, CDR2 SFDVKD. CDR3 in amino acids: CATSDAGTGKANYGYTF. The CDR3 DNA sequence: TGTGCCACCAGTGATGCCGGGACAGGGAAAGCTAACTATGGCTACACCTTC.

The chain is built from TRBV7-2 and TRBJ2-5; D ambiguous. There are 14 residues in the CDR3. The V end was cut by 3 bases, the J end by 3 bases, with 11 bases between. The germline V gene encodes CDR1 SGHTA and CDR2 FQGNSA. DNA for the CDR3: TGTGCCAGCAGCTTGTATGAGTCCAAAGAGACCCAGTACTTC. This codes for CASSLYESKETQYF.

The DNA of the CDR3 is TGTGCCAGCAGCGGAACAGAGCAACCGTCCTACGAGCAGTACTTC. It translates to CASSGTEQPSYEQYF. The V and J genes are TRBV11-2 and TRBJ2-7; D gene unclear. The CDR3 spans 15 residues. The V gene lost 5 bases and the J gene lost 1 base, with 15 bases spanning the gap. Germline V gene data show CDR1 as SGHAT and CDR2 as FQNNGV.

V is TRBV4-1 and J is TRBJ1-1; maybe TRBD1 (6 bases). This CDR3 comprises 15 residues. The germline V gene has CDR1 MGHRA and CDR2 YSYEKL. Trimming took off 1 base at V and 2 bases at J, with 11 bases between the two ends. CDR3 loop: CASSQGRGFNTEAFF. The CDR3 DNA reads TGCGCCAGCAGCCAAGGTAGGGGGTTCAACACTGAAGCTTTCTTT.

V and J are TRBV6-5 and TRBJ1-1; 7 nucleotides align to TRBD1. Unmatched junction bases numbered 8, after V lost 6 bases and J lost 1 base. The CDR3 is 15 residues long. Germline CDR1 MNHEY, CDR2 SVGAGI. In nucleotides, the CDR3 is TGTGCCAGCAGCGTCAGGGGGACCGGGAACACTGAAGCTTTCTTT. As protein: CASSVRGTGNTEAFF.

The chain combines TRBV7-2 with TRBJ1-2; TRBD1 might be the D (6 bases). V was pared by 5 bases and J by 4 bases, with 14 bases between. Germline V gene sequence: CDR1 SGHTA, CDR2 FQGNSA. CDR3 size: 14 residues. The CDR3 DNA is TGTGCCAGCAGCGGATCAGGGGCCTTCTATGGCTACACCTTC. Translated: CASSGSGAFYGYTF.

This chain links TRBV7-2 with TRBJ2-1, with 7 bases lining up with TRBD1. This CDR3 spans 15 amino acids. Germline V gene lookup returns CDR1 SGHTA and CDR2 FQGNSA. The junction had 8 bases not matched to a gene; V was cut back by 5 bases and J by 4 bases. In DNA, the CDR3 is TGTGCCAGCAGCCTACCGAGGGACAGATACAATGAGCAGTTCTTC. Its protein is CASSLPRDRYNEQFF.

V and J are TRBV2 and TRBJ1-5; D perhaps matches TRBD1 (6 bases). V lost 7 bases and J lost 5, with 15 bases in between. The CDR3 loop spans 14 amino acids. CDR1 SNHLY and CDR2 FYNNEI come from the germline V gene. The CDR3 region has the DNA TGTGCCAGCAAAGGACGACAGGTCCATCAGCCCCAGCATTTT. Translating it yields CASKGRQVHQPQHF.

The rearrangement joins TRBV19 to TRBJ1-1, with TRBD1 matching over 9 bases. Trimming took 6 bases from V and 8 from J; bases not matched to a gene: 7. The CDR3 sequence is 13 residues long. The germline V gene encodes CDR1 LNHDA and CDR2 SQIVND (reference sequence). The CDR3: CASSDWDRAEAFF. In DNA, the CDR3 is TGTGCCAGTAGCGACTGGGACAGGGCGGAAGCTTTCTTT.

The V gene is TRBV27, the J gene TRBJ2-2; 10 positions match TRBD2. This CDR3 region has 18 residues. CDR1 is MNHEY, CDR2 SMNVEV, per germline (reference sequence). V shed 4 bases, J shed 7 bases, and the junction held 15 bases outside the gene matches. The CDR3 is CASSSYIAGGSSRGELFF. The CDR3 DNA reads as TGTGCCAGCAGTTCATATATAGCGGGGGGCTCCTCACGCGGGGAGCTGTTTTTT.

The chain recombines TRBV29-1 with TRBJ1-2, with unresolved D. This CDR3 is built from 15 residues. V shed 6 bases and J shed 5 bases, with 22 bases lying between them. Germline loops: CDR1 SQVTM, CDR2 ANQGSEA. The CDR3 spells CSVKPQNWERYGYTF. CDR3 coding DNA: TGCAGCGTGAAGCCCCAGAATTGGGAGAGATATGGCTACACCTTC.

CDR3: CASSGGGLRQETQYF. The CDR3 bases are TGTGCCAGCAGTGGGGGGGGACTTCGACAAGAGACCCAGTACTTC. The rearrangement joins TRBV25-1 to TRBJ2-5, with 7 bases aligning to TRBD2. V was clipped by 4 bases and J by 2 bases; unmatched bases: 7. The CDR3 is 15 residues long. CDR1 is MGHDK, CDR2 SYGVNS, per germline.

The chain is built from TRBV7-2 and TRBJ1-4; TRBD1 matches at 8 bases. CDR1 and CDR2 from the germline V gene are SGHTA and FQGNSA. The length of the CDR3 is 15 residues. Trimming at V came to 3 bases and at J to 6 bases, leaving 6 bases not matched to a gene. The CDR3 nucleotides are TGTGCCAGCAGCTTTCGGACAGGGAAGGATGAAAAACTGTTTTTT. As protein: CASSFRTGKDEKLFF.

This chain uses TRBV11-3 with TRBJ1-1, with TRBD1 matching over 7 bases. V shed 1 base, J shed 3 bases, and the junction held 5 bases outside the gene matches. The CDR3 covers 15 residues. Germline lookup yields CDR1 SGHNT and CDR2 YENEEA. The CDR3, as DNA: TGTGCCAGCAGCTTAGGTGGACAGGTCTACACTGAAGCTTTCTTT. It encodes CASSLGGQVYTEAFF.

V is TRBV28 and J is TRBJ1-6; TRBD1 aligns across 9 bases. This CDR3 has 16 amino acids. The germline V gene has CDR1 MDHEN and CDR2 SYDVKM. With V trimmed by 6 bases and J by 7 bases, 10 bases remained unmatched. The CDR3 region is CASSSQGAPLNSPLHF. The CDR3 coding sequence is TGTGCCAGCAGCTCACAGGGGGCGCCTTTGAATTCACCCCTCCACTTT. Together with reference TRBV28 and TRBJ1-6, the CDR3 gives the full variable domain: DVKVTQSSRYLVKRTGEKVFLECVQDMDHENMFWYRQDPGLGLRLIYFSYDVKMKEKGDIPEGYSVSREKKERFSLILESASTNQTSMYLCASSSQGAPLNSPLHFGNGTRLTVT.

The chain joins TRBV7-6 to TRBJ1-5, with 7 nucleotides matching TRBD1. V shed 5 bases and J 5 bases; nucleotides not matched to a gene: 9. This CDR3 region has 15 residues. CDR1 is SGHVS, CDR2 FNYEAQ, per germline. The CDR3 here is CASSPGGTRDQPQHF. The CDR3 nucleotides read TGTGCCAGCAGCCCAGGGGGGACTAGGGATCAGCCCCAGCATTTT.

J is TRBJ2-6 and V is TRBV18; the match to TRBD1 covers 9 bases. Germline V gives CDR1 KGHSH, CDR2 LQKENI. The CDR3 is 18 amino acids. V lost 1 base and J lost 3; bases outside the gene matches: 7. The CDR3 is CASSPLRDRVFGANVLTF. CDR3 in DNA: TGTGCCAGCTCACCACTCCGGGACAGGGTCTTTGGGGCCAACGTCCTGACTTTC.

This clone occurred once. The rearrangement uses TRBV14 and TRBJ2-1; D is possibly TRBD2 (6 bases). From germline, CDR1 is SGHDN and CDR2 FVKESK. Trimming took 3 bases from V and 5 from J, leaving 8 bases between them. CDR3 length: 13 residues. The CDR3 loop reads CASSHSGHNEQFF. CDR3 DNA sequence: TGTGCCAGCAGCCATAGCGGCCACAATGAGCAGTTCTTC.

This clone was found once. The J gene is TRBJ1-2, the V gene TRBV4-1; 8 bases map to TRBD1. Germline CDR1 is MGHRA and CDR2 is YSYEKL. V trimming: 2 bases; J trimming: 5 bases; junction bases outside the gene matches: 13. The CDR3 totals 17 residues. CDR3 residues: CASSQRDRGLTYYGYTF. CDR3 nucleotide sequence: TGCGCCAGCAGCCAACGAGACAGGGGATTGACATATTATGGCTACACCTTC.

The V call is TRBV7-2, the J call TRBJ2-7, with 12 bases aligning to TRBD1. Germline CDR1 and CDR2: SGHTA and FQGNSA. This CDR3 has 16 amino acids. V trimming: 5 bases; J trimming: 4 bases; junction bases outside the gene matches: 9. CDR3 nucleotides: TGTGCCAGCAGCCCGCCTCCGGGACAGGGGGCGTACGAGCAGTACTTC. Its protein product is CASSPPPGQGAYEQYF. The variable domain in full, completed from reference TRBV7-2 and TRBJ2-7, reads GAGVSQSPSNKVTEKGKDVELRCDPISGHTALYWYRQSLGQGLEFLIYFQGNSAPDKSGLPSDRFSAERTGGSVSTLTIQRTQQEDSAVYLCASSPPPGQGAYEQYFGPGTRLTVT.